These T cell receptor beta chains were read from a single sample in a study of vaccination and CD4 T cells after COVID-19. MiXCR was run by TCRdb on the PCR reads, yielding one entry per CDR3 protein. The sample shows just under 20,000 distinct CDR3 sequences, around 66% of them seen only once. The antigens these receptors bind are not known. Sequenced: CD4+ T cells from blood, cultured in vitro. All receptors derive from a human donor who had recovered from COVID-19. Each CDR3 is given with its conserved first and last residue. Fields, in order: D gene, J gene, V gene, clone size, CDR3 DNA, CDR3 protein. A D gene is named only where the DNA matches it firmly. Not every row has a clone size; where given, it reads once, few, many or a size class.

>.|TRBJ2-3|TRBV7-2|.
TGTGCCAGCAGCTTAAGTGTTATTGGAGATACGCAGTATTTT
CASSLSVIGDTQYF
>.|TRBJ1-1|TRBV28|.
TGTGCCAGCAGTTTATTCGGTTTAGACAGGAAGAACACTGAAGCTTTCTTT
CASSLFGLDRKNTEAFF
>TRBD1|TRBJ2-5|TRBV12-3/TRBV12-4|.
TGTGCCAGCAGTTTATCCTCGACAGGGGGAGCGCAAGAGACCCAGTACTTC
CASSLSSTGGAQETQYF
>TRBD1|TRBJ2-5|TRBV27|few
TGTGCCAGCAGCCGCCGACCCGGACAGGGGTTCGAGACCCAGTACTTC
CASSRRPGQGFETQYF
>.|TRBJ2-7|TRBV19|.
TGTGCCAGTAGTTCCTCAATCTACGAGCAGTACTTC
CASSSSIYEQYF
>.|TRBJ1-5|TRBV7-8|.
TGTGCCAGCAGCTTCCGGTCAGGGCCCTACTTCAATCAGCCCCAGCATTTT
CASSFRSGPYFNQPQHF
>.|TRBJ2-3|TRBV11-1|.
TGTGCCAGCAGCTACCGTATAGATACGCAGTATTTT
CASSYRIDTQYF
>.|TRBJ1-2|TRBV6-1|.
TGTGCCAGCAGCCCAGGTGGGGATCTGAAGGGCTACACCTTC
CASSPGGDLKGYTF
>.|TRBJ2-5|TRBV24-1|once
TGTGCCACCAGTGATTTAGGGGGATGGGCCCAGTACTTC
CATSDLGGWAQYF
>.|TRBJ1-2|TRBV20-1|few
TGCAGTGCTAGTGTCCGGGGGACGGGGCAGGACTATGGCTACACCTTC
CSASVRGTGQDYGYTF
>TRBD2|TRBJ2-3|TRBV12-3/TRBV12-4|.
TGTGCCAGCAGCTCAGGGACTAGCGGGTCGGATACGCAGTATTTT
CASSSGTSGSDTQYF
>.|TRBJ2-5|TRBV11-2|.
TGTGCCAGCAGCTTAGTTCCGGGGACCCAGTACTTC
CASSLVPGTQYF
>.|TRBJ1-5|TRBV6-1|few
TGTGCCACCCGGGCAGGTAATAGCAATCAGCCCCAGCATTTT
CATRAGNSNQPQHF
>TRBD1|TRBJ1-1|TRBV6-1|few
TGTGCCAGCAGGCCCTCCGGGACAGGGAACACTGAAGCTTTCTTT
CASRPSGTGNTEAFF
>.|TRBJ1-5|TRBV10-3|.
TGTGCCATCAGTGAGTGGGGAAATCAGCCCCAGCATTTT
CAISEWGNQPQHF
>.|TRBJ2-7|TRBV2|.
TGTGCCAGCAAGAGAGGGGGAGCCTCCTACGAGCAGTACTTC
CASKRGGASYEQYF
>TRBD2|TRBJ2-5|TRBV3-1|.
TGTGCCACCACAACCCACGGGGGGTCCAGGCCACGGGAAACCCAGTACTTC
CATTTHGGSRPRETQYF
>.|TRBJ2-3|TRBV20-1|.
TGCAGTGCTAGAATTCAGGGGAGGGTCACAGATACGCAGTATTTT
CSARIQGRVTDTQYF
>TRBD1|TRBJ1-6|TRBV20-1|few
TGCAGTGCTAGAGCCAGGGGGATCAATTCACCCCTCCACTTT
CSARARGINSPLHF
>.|TRBJ1-1|TRBV18|.
TGTGCCAGCTCCCCAGACATGAACACTGAAGCTTTCTTT
CASSPDMNTEAFF
>.|TRBJ1-5|TRBV28|.
TGTGCCAGCAGTTCTTCTCGGGGCCAGCATTTT
CASSSSRGQHF
>.|TRBJ2-2|TRBV19|.
TGTGCCAGTAGTATTGAAGCGAACACCGGGGAGCTGTTTTTT
CASSIEANTGELFF
>.|TRBJ1-2|TRBV30|.
TGTGCCTGGAGACTACCGGGAGCCAAGGATGGCTACACCTTC
CAWRLPGAKDGYTF
>.|TRBJ1-1|TRBV20-1|once
TGCAGTGCTAGGGATTGGGGGCTGGGATCGAACACTGAAGCTTTCTTT
CSARDWGLGSNTEAFF
>TRBD2|TRBJ2-6|TRBV15|.
TGTGCCACCAGCAGGTCTAGCGGGAGCTCTGGGGCCAACGTCCTGACTTTC
CATSRSSGSSGANVLTF
>.|TRBJ2-5|TRBV6-5|once
TGTGCCAGCAGTTGGGGGGCGGGAGAGACCCAGTACTTC
CASSWGAGETQYF
>.|TRBJ2-7|TRBV30|.
TGTGCCTGGAGTCCCGGGGGGCGGGCCAAGCCCTACGAGCAGTACTTC
CAWSPGGRAKPYEQYF
>.|TRBJ1-2|TRBV24-1|.
TGTGCCACCAGTGACGGGACTCCTCTTCGGGGCTACACCTTC
CATSDGTPLRGYTF
>.|TRBJ1-1|TRBV19|.
TGTGCCAGTAGTATAGGAAGGGGGGCGAACACTGAAGCTTTCTTT
CASSIGRGANTEAFF
>TRBD1|TRBJ1-2|TRBV10-3|once
TGTGCCATCAGTGAACAGGGGACGGGTGGCTACACCTTC
CAISEQGTGGYTF
>TRBD1|TRBJ1-1|TRBV6-1|.
TGTGCCAGCGGAGACAGGGGGGCTTTCTTT
CASGDRGAFF
>.|TRBJ1-1|TRBV2|.
TGTGCCAGCATCGGTTCCCGGGGGACTGAAGCTTTCTTT
CASIGSRGTEAFF
>.|TRBJ2-5|TRBV7-2|.
TGTGCCAGCAGCCGGACCCCGGGACCCTGGGAGACCCAGTACTTC
CASSRTPGPWETQYF
>.|TRBJ2-1|TRBV15|.
TGTGCCACCAGCAGAGACAGGGCGGTCTACAATGAGCAGTTCTTC
CATSRDRAVYNEQFF
>.|TRBJ1-5|TRBV5-1|few
TGCGCCAGCAGCTTGGCCGGGGTCGGAGTTCAGCCCCAGCATTTT
CASSLAGVGVQPQHF
>TRBD1|TRBJ1-1|TRBV2|.
TGTGCCAGCAGGTCACAGGGGGCGAGTGTGAACACTGAAGCTTTCTTT
CASRSQGASVNTEAFF
>TRBD1|TRBJ2-2|TRBV5-1|.
TGCGCCAGCAGCTTAGACAGGGGGATGCGCGGGGAGCTGTTTTTT
CASSLDRGMRGELFF
>.|TRBJ1-5|TRBV2|.
TGTGCCGGCAGTGCGGTCTTACCCAATCAGCCCCAGCATTTT
CAGSAVLPNQPQHF
>.|TRBJ1-3|TRBV7-2|.
TGTGCCAGCAGCCCTAGGGGCGGCAGGAGCGGAAACACCATATATTTT
CASSPRGGRSGNTIYF
>TRBD2|TRBJ2-3|TRBV12-3/TRBV12-4|.
TGTGCCAGCAGTTTAACCCTACTAGCGGGAGAGACGGATACGCAGTATTTT
CASSLTLLAGETDTQYF
>.|TRBJ2-7|TRBV12-3/TRBV12-4|.
TGTGCCAGCAGCAACGGGTTAGGCATCCGGGGCGAGCAGTACTTC
CASSNGLGIRGEQYF
>.|TRBJ1-2|TRBV20-1|.
TGCAGTGCTCTTACTGGCTACACCTTC
CSALTGYTF
>.|TRBJ1-5|TRBV6-2/TRBV6-3|.
TGTGCCAGCAGTTACTCGCTTGGCCGCGGGTCGATCCCTAATCAGCCCCAGCATTTT
CASSYSLGRGSIPNQPQHF
>.|TRBJ2-7|TRBV6-2/TRBV6-3|.
TGTGCCAGCAGTTTCACAAAAACAGGGCGTCTCTACGAGCAGTACTTC
CASSFTKTGRLYEQYF
>TRBD2|TRBJ2-3|TRBV6-5|.
TGTGCCAGCAGTTACCGTGGGGGAGCGGGAGGGCCGGCAGATACGCAGTATTTT
CASSYRGGAGGPADTQYF
>.|TRBJ2-5|TRBV20-1|.
TGCAGTGCTACCCGCGGACAAGAGACCCAGTACTTC
CSATRGQETQYF
>.|TRBJ1-1|TRBV20-1|once
TGCAGTGCCTCTTACAGGGCGAACACTGAAGCTTTCTTT
CSASYRANTEAFF
>.|TRBJ1-1|TRBV12-3/TRBV12-4|.
TGTGCCAGGCGCTACGGCAACACTGAAGCTTTCTTT
CARRYGNTEAFF
>.|TRBJ1-2|TRBV12-3/TRBV12-4|.
TGTGCCAGCAGTTTACGGGGGTTCTATGGCTACACCTTC
CASSLRGFYGYTF
>.|TRBJ1-6|TRBV4-3|.
TGCGCCAGCAGCCCTACCAACAATTCACCCCTCCACTTT
CASSPTNNSPLHF
>TRBD1|TRBJ1-4|TRBV20-1|once
TGCAGTGCTTTTCTAGGGACAGGCAAAATTCAGGCGTTTTTT
CSAFLGTGKIQAFF
>TRBD1|TRBJ1-3|TRBV7-6|once
TGTGCCAGCAGGGAAAGGGACAGGGCTTACCGGGACACCATATATTTT
CASRERDRAYRDTIYF
>.|TRBJ2-5|TRBV12-2|.
TGTGCAAGTCGCTTAGCGGGGGGACGGCGGGAGGAACAAGAGACCCAGTACTTC
CASRLAGGRREEQETQYF
>TRBD1|TRBJ1-6|TRBV6-1|few
TGTGCCAGCAGTGAAGCGGGGACAGGGAATTCACCCCTCCACTTT
CASSEAGTGNSPLHF